The 30 T cell receptor beta chains presented below share a single source sample, sequenced in a study of blood T cell repertoires in COVID-19. TCRdb keeps only in-frame clones here, not all; method: immunoSEQ multiplex PCR. The table lists 270,000 or so clones, 91% of them singletons. Material: PBMCs or T cells enriched from blood (not recorded which). Source of these receptors: a man between 40 and 49 years old who had been exposed to COVID-19.

A remark on this clone: The junction and the germline gene differ at one end; a read error may be behind it. This chain links TRBV10-3 with TRBJ1-6; no definite D call. The CDR3 is 13 residues long. Germline loops: CDR1 ENHRY, CDR2 SYGVKD. CDR3 sequence: CGIGREDRSPLHF. The CDR3 DNA sequence: TGTGGCATCGGGAGGGAGGATAGGTCACCCCTCCACTTT.

V is TRBV19 and J is TRBJ2-2; 11 bases are shared with TRBD2. Trimming removed 7 bases from V and 8 bases from J; junction bases left unmatched: 9. The CDR3 spans 15 residues. CDR1 is LNHDA, CDR2 SQIVND, per germline (reference sequence). The CDR3 region has the DNA TGTGCCAGTAAAGATAGCGGGAGGGGTCAGGGGGAGCTGTTTTTT. Its translation is CASKDSGRGQGELFF.

The chain employs TRBV11-2 and TRBJ2-3; 14 bases match TRBD2. The germline gives CDR1 SGHAT, CDR2 FQNNGV. There are 17 residues in the CDR3. The V gene end was trimmed by 3 bases and the J gene end by 7 bases; junction bases not matched to a gene: 9. The CDR3, as DNA: TGTGCCAGCAGCTTCGCGGGACTAGCGGGAGTGGGTAATACGCAGTATTTT. Its protein is CASSFAGLAGVGNTQYF.

J is TRBJ1-1 and V is TRBV5-1; the D gene is possibly TRBD1 (6 bases). Trimming took off 2 bases at V and 8 bases at J, with 19 bases between the two ends. The V gene's germline CDR1 is SGHRS and CDR2 YFSETQ. The CDR3 totals 15 residues. The CDR3 sequence: CASSLGGNLAAEAFF. CDR3 bases: TGCGCCAGCAGCTTAGGGGGAAATTTGGCCGCGGAAGCTTTCTTT.

The sample holds one count of this clone. CDR3 loop: CASSQDRSGSSYNEQFF. CDR3 DNA sequence: TGTGCCAGCAGCCAAGATAGGAGCGGGAGTTCCTACAATGAGCAGTTCTTC. The chain carries TRBV4-2 and TRBJ2-1; the match to TRBD2 covers 8 bases. Germline V lookup: CDR1 LGHNA, CDR2 YNFKEQ. The CDR3 sequence is 17 residues long. The ends lost 0 bases at V and 1 base at J; junction bases unmatched: 5.

In its sample, this clone was seen a few times. The chain links TRBV28 to TRBJ2-7; 9 nucleotides line up with TRBD1. Per germline, CDR1 MDHEN and CDR2 SYDVKM. After removal of 7 bases from V and 5 bases from J, the junction contained 9 bases not matched to a gene. The CDR3 sequence is 14 residues long. CDR3 in amino acids: CASTETGGDDEQYF. The CDR3 DNA is TGTGCCAGCACCGAGACAGGGGGGGATGACGAGCAGTACTTC.

V usage is TRBV4-1 and J usage is TRBJ2-1; TRBD1 matches 9 bases. The CDR3 sequence is 16 residues long. The V and J ends lost 0 bases and 6 bases, in that order; junction bases with no gene match: 6. Germline V gene sequence: CDR1 MGHRA, CDR2 YSYEKL. CDR3 in DNA: TGCGCCAGCAGCCAAGATGGGGGACAGGGATCCAATGAGCAGTTCTTC. It encodes CASSQDGGQGSNEQFF.

The chain couples TRBV11-2 to TRBJ1-1; D not certain. CDR3 size: 16 residues. CDR1 SGHAT and CDR2 FQNNGV come from the germline V gene. The germline V and J ends were trimmed by 5 bases and 2 bases, with 18 bases remaining between them. CDR3 sequence: CASSRLRVWANTEAFF. The CDR3 DNA reads as TGTGCCAGCAGCCGACTGAGGGTATGGGCCAACACTGAAGCTTTCTTT.

The chain recombines TRBV7-2 with TRBJ2-3; 7 bases match TRBD1. The CDR3 runs 16 residues. The V segment lost 2 bases and the J segment 2 bases; nucleotides outside the gene matches: 7. CDR1 SGHTA and CDR2 FQGNSA come from the germline V gene. The CDR3 sequence is CASSLLQTGSTDTQYF. The CDR3 DNA reads as TGTGCCAGCAGCTTACTACAGACAGGGTCCACAGATACGCAGTATTTT. The variable domain in full, completed from reference TRBV7-2 and TRBJ2-3, reads GAGVSQSPSNKVTEKGKDVELRCDPISGHTALYWYRQSLGQGLEFLIYFQGNSAPDKSGLPSDRFSAERTGGSVSTLTIQRTQQEDSAVYLCASSLLQTGSTDTQYFGPGTRLTVL.

The chain is built from TRBV7-9 and TRBJ2-1; no definite D call. CDR3 length: 16 residues. Germline values: CDR1 SEHNR, CDR2 FQNEAQ (reference sequence). Trimming removed 1 base from V and 1 base from J, with 11 bases in between. For the CDR3, the DNA is TGTGCCAGCAGCTTAGTATCGGGTGGGTCCTACAATGAGCAGTTCTTC. Translated: CASSLVSGGSYNEQFF.

For the CDR3, the DNA is TGTGCCAGTAGTATAGACGCGACTAGCCTCTCCTACAATGAGCAGTTCTTC. This translates into CASSIDATSLSYNEQFF. This rearrangement joins TRBV19 to TRBJ2-1, with TRBD2 matching 7 bases. The germline gives CDR1 LNHDA, CDR2 SQIVND (reference sequence). The CDR3 length is 17 residues. V was pared by 0 bases and J by 0 bases, with 5 bases of the junction left unmatched.

The V call is TRBV5-5, the J call TRBJ2-5, with unresolved D. CDR1 and CDR2 (germline): SGHKS, YYEKEE (reference sequence). CDR3 length: 13 amino acids. Trimming cost V 2 bases and J 2 bases, with 7 bases left between them. CDR3 amino acids: CASSFLQQETQYF. As DNA, the CDR3 is TGTGCCAGCAGCTTCTTACAACAAGAGACCCAGTACTTC.

The V and J genes are TRBV6-5 and TRBJ2-7, with 7 positions matching TRBD1. This CDR3 has 13 residues. Germline assignment: CDR1 MNHEY and CDR2 SVGAGI. Trimming cost V 2 bases and J 5 bases; bases outside gene matches: 3. The CDR3 bases are TGTGCCAGCAGTTACACCGACAGGGACGAGCAGTACTTC. Its protein product is CASSYTDRDEQYF.

The chain combines TRBV25-1 with TRBJ2-1; TRBD2 agrees at 7 bases. The length of the CDR3 is 16 residues. Germline trimming cut 4 bases from V and 2 bases from J; bases unmatched to any gene: 8. The V gene's germline CDR1 is MGHDK and CDR2 SYGVNS. The DNA of the CDR3 is TGTGCCAGCAGTGCCCCCGCCGGGAGGCCCTACAATGAGCAGTTCTTC. It codes for CASSAPAGRPYNEQFF.

This clone came up once. The chain joins TRBV28 to TRBJ2-1; 8 bases are a match to TRBD2. The CDR3 runs to 15 residues. Trimming took 4 bases from V and 7 from J; bases not matched to a gene: 9. Germline lookup yields CDR1 MDHEN and CDR2 SYDVKM. CDR3 loop: CASSSPGLAWNEQFF. For the CDR3, the DNA is TGTGCCAGCAGTTCCCCTGGACTAGCTTGGAATGAGCAGTTCTTC.

The chain links TRBV7-9 to TRBJ1-6; maybe TRBD1 (6 bases). The CDR3 runs 15 residues. CDR1 and CDR2 from the germline V gene are SEHNR and FQNEAQ (reference sequence). The V gene lost 3 bases and the J gene lost 5 bases, with 11 bases spanning the gap. CDR3 protein: CASSLSQGNNSPLHF. CDR3 sequence (DNA): TGTGCCAGCAGCTTGAGCCAGGGGAATAATTCACCCCTCCACTTT.

This rearrangement joins TRBV28 to TRBJ2-4, with D possibly matching TRBD2 (6 bases). Germline V CDR1 and CDR2: MDHEN, SYDVKM. Trimming pared 1 base from V and 2 bases from J, leaving 15 bases between. This CDR3 comprises 17 residues. The CDR3 DNA reads as TGTGCCAGCAGTTTATCCGCGGGGAGCAAGTCCAAAAACATTCAGTACTTC. Amino acid sequence: CASSLSAGSKSKNIQYF.

V usage is TRBV9 and J usage is TRBJ2-5; D might be TRBD1 (5 bases). The CDR3 extends over 13 amino acids. Germline CDR1 is SGDLS and CDR2 is YYNGEE. The germline V and J ends were trimmed by 3 bases and 5 bases, with 11 bases remaining between them. CDR3 nucleotides: TGTGCCAGCAGCGGACAGTTTGTGGAGACCCAGTACTTC. This codes for CASSGQFVETQYF.

The gene calls are TRBV7-3 and TRBJ2-3; TRBD2 aligns across 8 bases. The CDR3 loop spans 16 amino acids. V trimming: 1 base; J trimming: 0 bases; junction bases outside the gene matches: 3. CDR1 SGHTA and CDR2 FQGTGA come from the germline V gene. As DNA, the CDR3 is TGTGCCAGCAGCTTAATAGCGGGATCTAGCACAGATACGCAGTATTTT. Protein: CASSLIAGSSTDTQYF.

V and J are TRBV19 and TRBJ1-4; D is possibly TRBD1 (5 bases). This CDR3 contains 13 residues. Germline values: CDR1 LNHDA, CDR2 SQIVND (reference sequence). V lost 4 bases and J lost 7, with 10 bases in between. The CDR3 DNA reads TGTGCCAGTAGTAACCCCGACAGTGAAAAACTGTTTTTT. This codes for CASSNPDSEKLFF.

The chain carries TRBV18 and TRBJ1-6; D ambiguous. CDR3 length: 15 residues. CDR1 is KGHSH and CDR2 is LQKENI in the germline V gene. Trimming took off 0 bases at V and 10 bases at J, with 13 bases between the two ends. CDR3 residues: CASSPPPGGSSPLHF. The CDR3 nucleotides are TGTGCCAGCTCACCACCGCCCGGCGGGAGCTCACCCCTCCACTTT.

The chain recombines TRBV18 with TRBJ2-3, with TRBD2 as a possible D gene (6 bases). Germline V gene sequence: CDR1 KGHSH, CDR2 LQKENI. The CDR3 totals 16 residues. V was cut by 1 base and J by 3 bases, with 14 bases left in between. CDR3 sequence reads: CASSPQFAGQTDTQYF. DNA for the CDR3: TGTGCCAGCTCACCACAGTTTGCGGGGCAGACAGATACGCAGTATTTT.

The gene calls are TRBV9 and TRBJ2-2, with D perhaps TRBD2 (5 bases). From germline, CDR1 is SGDLS and CDR2 YYNGEE. This CDR3 has 16 amino acids. V dropped 4 bases and J dropped 1 base, with 14 bases sitting between them. For the CDR3, the DNA is TGTGCCAGCAGCCCTCACCCGGGGAAGAACACCGGGGAGCTGTTTTTT. Residues: CASSPHPGKNTGELFF.

The chain employs TRBV10-3 and TRBJ1-1; perhaps TRBD1 as D (5 bases). The CDR3 is 12 amino acids. The V gene lost 2 bases and the J gene lost 11 bases, with 12 bases spanning the gap. Germline CDR1 and CDR2: ENHRY and SYGVKD. The CDR3 coding sequence is TGTGCCATCAGTGAGGCTAAAAAGGGGGCTTTCTTT. Protein: CAISEAKKGAFF.

The chain carries TRBV18 and TRBJ2-7; 7 bases fit TRBD1. The CDR3 has 16 amino acids. The germline V gene has CDR1 KGHSH and CDR2 LQKENI. The V gene end was trimmed by 4 bases and the J gene end by 2 bases; junction bases not matched to a gene: 11. CDR3 in DNA: TGTGCCAGCTCACTAACAGGGGTCCGACCTCCCTACGAGCAGTACTTC. This gives the protein CASSLTGVRPPYEQYF.

The chain combines TRBV5-5 with TRBJ2-5, with D uncertain. The germline gives CDR1 SGHKS, CDR2 YYEKEE (reference sequence). V was pared by 0 bases and J by 0 bases, with 9 bases between. This CDR3 region has 15 residues. The CDR3 here is CASSLVGRYQETQYF. The CDR3 DNA sequence: TGTGCCAGCAGCTTGGTGGGCAGGTACCAAGAGACCCAGTACTTC.

The J gene is TRBJ1-2, the V gene TRBV13; 7 positions agree with TRBD1. Germline assignment: CDR1 PRHDT and CDR2 FYEKMQ (reference sequence). V dropped 3 bases and J dropped 7; count of bases not matched to a gene: 11. The CDR3 totals 15 residues. CDR3 sequence: CASSLDRTNPGGYTF. CDR3 nucleotide sequence: TGTGCCAGCAGCTTGGACAGGACCAATCCTGGTGGCTACACCTTC.

The chain uses TRBV18 and TRBJ2-7; TRBD1 aligns across 7 bases. The CDR3 runs to 13 residues. In germline, CDR1 is KGHSH, CDR2 LQKENI. The ends lost 0 bases at V and 6 bases at J; junction bases unmatched: 2. CDR3 sequence (DNA): TGTGCCAGCTCACCACCGACAGGGCGCGAGCAGTACTTC. Its protein is CASSPPTGREQYF. The entire variable domain, with the rest obtained from reference TRBV18 and TRBJ2-7, is as follows: NAGVMQNPRHLVRRRGQEARLRCSPMKGHSHVYWYRQLPEEGLKFMVYLQKENIIDESGMPKERFSAEFPKEGPSILRIQQVVRGDSAAYFCASSPPTGREQYFGPGTRLTVT.

The gene calls are TRBV6-5 and TRBJ2-2; possible D gene TRBD1, 6 bases. There are 13 residues in the CDR3. V was trimmed by 10 bases and J by 7 bases, leaving 16 bases between them. Germline values: CDR1 MNHEY, CDR2 SVGAGI. In nucleotides, the CDR3 is TGTGCCATCGAGCAGACAGGCGGCGGGGAGCTGTTTTTT. Translation: CAIEQTGGGELFF.

J is TRBJ1-2 and V is TRBV2, with D unresolved. V lost 4 bases, J lost 4 bases, and 13 bases lay in between. The CDR3 has 14 amino acids. Germline V gene sequence: CDR1 SNHLY, CDR2 FYNNEI. The CDR3 reads CASSVTKRVYGYTF. The CDR3 DNA is TGTGCCAGCAGTGTAACAAAACGGGTCTATGGCTACACCTTC. The variable domain in full, completed from reference TRBV2 and TRBJ1-2, reads EPEVTQTPSHQVTQMGQEVILRCVPISNHLYFYWYRQILGQKVEFLVSFYNNEISEKSEIFDDQFSVERPDGSNFTLKIRSTKLEDSAMYFCASSVTKRVYGYTFGSGTRLTVV.